The entry below describes one TCR beta chain. A library of TCRbeta sequences, prepared with unique molecular identifiers, was generated. Via MiXCR, TCRdb re-called the PCR reads, giving one row per CDR3 protein. This sample has 250,000 to 300,000 distinct CDR3 sequences; around 9.6% occur once, and the top ten carry 10%. This sample is part of a study of T-cell reconstitution after alpha-beta-depleted transplantation in children. Germline loops: CDR1 SNHLY, CDR2 FYNNEI. Trimming cost V 4 bases and J 1 base, with 9 bases left between them. CDR3 length equals 14 residues. The material was PBMCs from the stem cell graft donor, obtained from the stem cell graft. The chain employs TRBV2 and TRBJ2-3, with TRBD2 as a possible D gene (5 bases). The receptor was derived from a human donor who donated a stem cell graft to a child with SCID. The CDR3 nucleotides are TGTGCCAGCAGTGGAGACTACCGCACAGATACGCAGTATTTT. Its translation: CASSGDYRTDTQYF.